A single sample gave rise to the 5 T cell receptor beta chains below, sequenced in a study of blood T cell repertoires in COVID-19. Profiling relied on immunoSEQ multiplex PCR, and the TCRdb table lists in-frame clones only, not all of them. The top ten clones hold roughly 7.3% of a sample with hundreds of thousands of clones, roughly nine tenths of them seen once. Sequenced input: peripheral blood. The source is a woman in her forties or fifties with COVID-19, enrolled during active disease.

This chain joins TRBV9 and TRBJ2-3; D might be TRBD1 (6 bases). V lost 4 bases to trimming and J lost 6 bases, with 15 bases between them. Germline V gene lookup returns CDR1 SGDLS and CDR2 YYNGEE. The CDR3 runs to 14 residues. CDR3 loop: CASSPRGRVDTQYF. Written as DNA, the CDR3 is TGTGCCAGCAGCCCGAGGGGGAGAGTGGATACGCAGTATTTT.

This rearrangement joins TRBV5-1 to TRBJ2-1; 11 nucleotides line up with TRBD2. In germline, CDR1 is SGHRS, CDR2 YFSETQ. V was pared by 3 bases and J by 13 bases, with 6 bases of the junction left unmatched. The CDR3 contains 13 residues. CDR3: CASSYDLAGGQFF. CDR3 in DNA: TGCGCCAGCAGCTACGACCTAGCGGGGGGCCAGTTCTTC.

V is TRBV30 and J is TRBJ1-1, with D unresolved. CDR1 and CDR2 from the germline V gene are GTSNPN and SVGIG (reference sequence). The CDR3 has 13 amino acids. Trimming took 4 bases from V and 3 from J, leaving 12 bases between them. The CDR3 here is CAWKEGAYTEAFF. CDR3 in DNA: TGTGCCTGGAAGGAGGGAGCCTACACTGAAGCTTTCTTT. Drawing the rest from reference TRBV30 and TRBJ1-1, the complete variable domain is SQTIHQWPATLVQPVGSPLSLECTVEGTSNPNLYWYRQAAGRGLQLLFYSVGIGQISSEVPQNLSASRPQDRQFILSSKKLLLSDSGFYLCAWKEGAYTEAFFGQGTRLTVV.

The gene calls are TRBV4-2 and TRBJ1-2, with 7 bases that match TRBD1. CDR1 is LGHNA, CDR2 YNFKEQ, per germline. CDR3 length equals 15 residues. Unmatched junction bases numbered 5, after V lost 1 base and J lost 3 bases. The CDR3 sequence is CASSQAGQGDYGYTF. The CDR3 coding sequence is TGTGCCAGCAGCCAAGCAGGGCAGGGGGACTATGGCTACACCTTC.

The chain couples TRBV5-1 to TRBJ2-3; D is uncertain. V was cut by 1 base and J by 6 bases, with 6 bases left in between. The CDR3 extends over 12 amino acids. Germline CDR1 is SGHRS and CDR2 is YFSETQ. Here the CDR3 reads CASSLPEDTQYF. The CDR3, as DNA: TGCGCCAGCAGCTTGCCCGAGGATACGCAGTATTTT.